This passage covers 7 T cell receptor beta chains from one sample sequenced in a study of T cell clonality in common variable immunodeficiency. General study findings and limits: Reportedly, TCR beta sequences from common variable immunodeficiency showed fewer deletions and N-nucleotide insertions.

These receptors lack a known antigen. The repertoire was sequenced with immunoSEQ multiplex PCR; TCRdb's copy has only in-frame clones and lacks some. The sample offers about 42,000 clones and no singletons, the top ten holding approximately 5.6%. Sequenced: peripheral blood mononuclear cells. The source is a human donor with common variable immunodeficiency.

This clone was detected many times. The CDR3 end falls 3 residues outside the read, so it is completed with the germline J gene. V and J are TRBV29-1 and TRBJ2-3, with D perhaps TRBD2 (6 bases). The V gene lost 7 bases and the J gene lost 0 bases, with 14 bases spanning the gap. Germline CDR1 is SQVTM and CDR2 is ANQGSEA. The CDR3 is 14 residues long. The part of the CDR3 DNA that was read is TGCAGCGGGAGGGTTGGGGGGAGCACAGATACG. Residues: CSGRVGGSTDT. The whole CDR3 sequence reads CSGRVGGSTDTQYF.

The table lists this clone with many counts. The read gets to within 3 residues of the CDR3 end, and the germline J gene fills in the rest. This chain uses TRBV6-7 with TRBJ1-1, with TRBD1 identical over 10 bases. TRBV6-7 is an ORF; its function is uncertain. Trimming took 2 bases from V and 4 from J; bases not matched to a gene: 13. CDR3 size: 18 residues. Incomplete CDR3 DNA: TGTGCCAGCAGTTACACCTCCGGGACAGGGGAATATCGCACTGAA. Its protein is CASSYTSGTGEYRTE. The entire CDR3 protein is CASSYTSGTGEYRTEAFF.

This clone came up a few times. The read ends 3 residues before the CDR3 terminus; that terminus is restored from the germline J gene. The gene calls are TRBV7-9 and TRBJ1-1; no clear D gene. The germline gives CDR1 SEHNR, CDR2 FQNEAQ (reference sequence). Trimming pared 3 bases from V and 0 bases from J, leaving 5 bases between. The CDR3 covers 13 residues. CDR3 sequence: CASSFKLNTEAFF. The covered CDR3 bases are TGTGCCAGCAGCTTCAAGCTGAACACTGAA.

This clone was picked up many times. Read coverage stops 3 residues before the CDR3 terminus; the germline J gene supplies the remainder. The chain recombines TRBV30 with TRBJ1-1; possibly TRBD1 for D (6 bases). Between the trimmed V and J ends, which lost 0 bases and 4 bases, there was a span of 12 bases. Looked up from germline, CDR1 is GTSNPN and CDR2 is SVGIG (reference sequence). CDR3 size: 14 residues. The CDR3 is CAWSVGGAVTEAFF. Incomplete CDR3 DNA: TGTGCCTGGAGTGTAGGGGGGGCGGTCACTGAA.

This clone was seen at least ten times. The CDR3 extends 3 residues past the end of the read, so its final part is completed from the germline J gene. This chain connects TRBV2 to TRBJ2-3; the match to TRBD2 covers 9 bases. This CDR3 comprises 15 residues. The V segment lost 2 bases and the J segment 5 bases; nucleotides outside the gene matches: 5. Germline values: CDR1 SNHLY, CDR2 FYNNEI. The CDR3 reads CASSETAGGLDTQYF. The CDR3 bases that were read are TGTGCCAGCAGTGAAACGGCGGGAGGGTTAGATACG.

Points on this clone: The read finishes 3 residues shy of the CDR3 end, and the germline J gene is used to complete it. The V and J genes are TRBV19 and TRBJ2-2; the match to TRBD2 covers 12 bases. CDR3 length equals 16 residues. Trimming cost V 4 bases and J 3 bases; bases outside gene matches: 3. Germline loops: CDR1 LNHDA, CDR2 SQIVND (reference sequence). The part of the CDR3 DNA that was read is TGTGCCAGTAGTAAGGGACTAGCGGGCCACACCGGGGAG. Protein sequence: CASSKGLAGHTGE. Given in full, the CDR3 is CASSKGLAGHTGELFF. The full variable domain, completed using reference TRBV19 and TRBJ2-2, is DGGITQSPKYLFRKEGQNVTLSCEQNLNHDAMYWYRQDPGQGLRLIYYSQIVNDFQKGDIAEGYSVSREKKESFPLTVTSAQKNPTAFYLCASSKGLAGHTGELFFGEGSRLTVL.

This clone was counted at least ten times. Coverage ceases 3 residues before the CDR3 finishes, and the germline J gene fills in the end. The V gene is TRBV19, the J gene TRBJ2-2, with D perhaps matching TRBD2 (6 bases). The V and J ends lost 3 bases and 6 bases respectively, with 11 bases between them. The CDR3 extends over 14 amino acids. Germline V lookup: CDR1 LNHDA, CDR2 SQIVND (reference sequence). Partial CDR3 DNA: TGTGCCAGTAGTATCGGGGGAAAGGCCGGGGAG. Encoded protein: CASSIGGKAGE. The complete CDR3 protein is CASSIGGKAGELFF.